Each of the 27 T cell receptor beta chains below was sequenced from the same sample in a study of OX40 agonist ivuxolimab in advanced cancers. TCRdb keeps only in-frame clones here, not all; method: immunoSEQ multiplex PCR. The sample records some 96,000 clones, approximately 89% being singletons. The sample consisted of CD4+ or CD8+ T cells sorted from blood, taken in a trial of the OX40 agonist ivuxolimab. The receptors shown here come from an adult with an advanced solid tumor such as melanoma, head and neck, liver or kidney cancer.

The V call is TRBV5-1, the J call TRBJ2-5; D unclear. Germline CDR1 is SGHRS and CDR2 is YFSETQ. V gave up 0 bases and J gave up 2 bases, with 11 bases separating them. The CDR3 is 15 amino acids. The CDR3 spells CASSLGLTRQETQYF. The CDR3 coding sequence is TGCGCCAGCAGCTTGGGGCTTACGAGACAAGAGACCCAGTACTTC.

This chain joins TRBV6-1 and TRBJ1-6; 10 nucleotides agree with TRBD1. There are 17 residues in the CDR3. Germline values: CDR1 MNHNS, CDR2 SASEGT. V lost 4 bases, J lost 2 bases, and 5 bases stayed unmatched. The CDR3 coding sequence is TGTGCCAGCAGTGTCAGACAGGGGGCTACCTATAATTCACCCCTCCACTTT. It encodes CASSVRQGATYNSPLHF.

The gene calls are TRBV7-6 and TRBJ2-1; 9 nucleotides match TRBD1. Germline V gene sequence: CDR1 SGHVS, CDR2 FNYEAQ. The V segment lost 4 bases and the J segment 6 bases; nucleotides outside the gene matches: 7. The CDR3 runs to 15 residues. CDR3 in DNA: TGTGCCAGCAGCTGGGCCGGGACAGGGCCCAATGAGCAGTTCTTC. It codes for CASSWAGTGPNEQFF.

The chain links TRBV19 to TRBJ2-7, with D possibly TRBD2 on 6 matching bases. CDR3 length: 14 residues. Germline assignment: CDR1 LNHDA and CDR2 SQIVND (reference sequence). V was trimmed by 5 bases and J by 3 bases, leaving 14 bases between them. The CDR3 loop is CASSGGTSIYEQYF. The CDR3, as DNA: TGTGCCAGTAGTGGAGGGACGTCGATCTACGAGCAGTACTTC.

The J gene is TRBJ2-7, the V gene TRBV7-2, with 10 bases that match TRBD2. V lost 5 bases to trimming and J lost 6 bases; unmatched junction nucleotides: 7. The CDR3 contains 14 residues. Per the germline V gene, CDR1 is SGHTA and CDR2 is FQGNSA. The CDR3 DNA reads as TGTGCCAGCAGCCAAGCGGGGGGGAAGAGCGAGCAGTACTTC. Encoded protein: CASSQAGGKSEQYF. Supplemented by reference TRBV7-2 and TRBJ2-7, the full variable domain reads GAGVSQSPSNKVTEKGKDVELRCDPISGHTALYWYRQSLGQGLEFLIYFQGNSAPDKSGLPSDRFSAERTGGSVSTLTIQRTQQEDSAVYLCASSQAGGKSEQYFGPGTRLTVT.

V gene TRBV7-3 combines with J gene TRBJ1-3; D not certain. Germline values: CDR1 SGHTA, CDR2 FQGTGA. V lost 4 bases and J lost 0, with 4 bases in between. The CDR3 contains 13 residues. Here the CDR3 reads CASSSGSGNTIYF. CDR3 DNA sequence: TGTGCCAGCAGCTCGGGCTCTGGAAACACCATATATTTT.

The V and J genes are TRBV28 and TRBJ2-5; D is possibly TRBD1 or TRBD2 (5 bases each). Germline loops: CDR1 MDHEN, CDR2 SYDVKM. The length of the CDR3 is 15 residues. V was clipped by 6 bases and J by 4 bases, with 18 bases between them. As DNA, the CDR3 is TGTGCCAGCAGAGCCAGCGGACCAGGGAGAGAGACCCAGTACTTC. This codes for CASRASGPGRETQYF.

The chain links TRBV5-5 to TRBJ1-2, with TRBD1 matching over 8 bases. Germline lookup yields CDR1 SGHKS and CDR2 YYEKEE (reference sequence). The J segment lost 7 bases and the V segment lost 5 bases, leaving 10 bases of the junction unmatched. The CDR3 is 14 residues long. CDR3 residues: CASSLTGVSGGYTF. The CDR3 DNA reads TGTGCCAGCAGTTTGACAGGGGTGTCAGGTGGCTACACCTTC.

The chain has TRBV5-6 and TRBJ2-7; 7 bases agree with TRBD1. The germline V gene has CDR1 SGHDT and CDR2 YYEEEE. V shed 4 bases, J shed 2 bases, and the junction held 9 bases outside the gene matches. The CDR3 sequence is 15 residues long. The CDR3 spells CASSLTGVGTYEQYF. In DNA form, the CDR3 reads TGTGCCAGCAGCCTCACAGGGGTGGGGACCTACGAGCAGTACTTC.

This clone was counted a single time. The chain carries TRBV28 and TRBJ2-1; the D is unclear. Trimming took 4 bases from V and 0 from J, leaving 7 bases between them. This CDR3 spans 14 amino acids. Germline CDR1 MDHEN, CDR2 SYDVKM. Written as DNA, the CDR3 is TGTGCCAGCAGTTACCCTAGCTCCTACAATGAGCAGTTCTTC. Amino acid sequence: CASSYPSSYNEQFF.

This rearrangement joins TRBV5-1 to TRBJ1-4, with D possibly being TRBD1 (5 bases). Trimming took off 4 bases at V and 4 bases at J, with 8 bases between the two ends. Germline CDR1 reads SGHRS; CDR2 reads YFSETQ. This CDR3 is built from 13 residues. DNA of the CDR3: TGCGCCAGCAGCCAGGGCCATAATGAAAAACTGTTTTTT. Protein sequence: CASSQGHNEKLFF.

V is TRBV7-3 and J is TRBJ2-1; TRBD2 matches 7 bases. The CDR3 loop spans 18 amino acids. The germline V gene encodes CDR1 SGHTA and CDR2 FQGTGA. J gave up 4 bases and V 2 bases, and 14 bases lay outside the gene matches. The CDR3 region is CASSLGLGGGTAYNEQFF. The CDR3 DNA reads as TGTGCCAGCAGCTTAGGTTTGGGCGGGGGAACGGCTTACAATGAGCAGTTCTTC.

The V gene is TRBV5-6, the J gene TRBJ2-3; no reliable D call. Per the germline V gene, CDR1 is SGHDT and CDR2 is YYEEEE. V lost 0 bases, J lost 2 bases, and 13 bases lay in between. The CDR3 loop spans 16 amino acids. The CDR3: CASSLVGIDDTDTQYF. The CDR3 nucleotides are TGTGCCAGCAGCTTGGTGGGGATCGATGACACAGATACGCAGTATTTT.

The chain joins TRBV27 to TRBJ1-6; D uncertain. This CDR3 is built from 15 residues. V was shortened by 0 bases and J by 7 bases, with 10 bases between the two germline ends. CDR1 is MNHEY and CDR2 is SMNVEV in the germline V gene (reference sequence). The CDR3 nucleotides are TGTGCCAGCAGTTTATCAGAGGGTCCGAATTCACCCCTCCACTTT. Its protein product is CASSLSEGPNSPLHF.

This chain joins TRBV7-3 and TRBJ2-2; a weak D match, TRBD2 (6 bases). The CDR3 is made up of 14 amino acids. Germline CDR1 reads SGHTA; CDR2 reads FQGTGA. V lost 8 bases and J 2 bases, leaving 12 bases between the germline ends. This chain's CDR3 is CASRLATNTGELFF. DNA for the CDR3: TGTGCCAGCCGTCTAGCGACTAACACCGGGGAGCTGTTTTTT.

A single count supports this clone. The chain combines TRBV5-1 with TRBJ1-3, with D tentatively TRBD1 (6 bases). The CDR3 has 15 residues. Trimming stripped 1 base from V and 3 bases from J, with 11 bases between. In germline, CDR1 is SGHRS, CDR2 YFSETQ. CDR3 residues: CASSLTRGSGNTIYF. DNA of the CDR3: TGCGCCAGCAGCTTGACCAGGGGAAGTGGAAACACCATATATTTT.

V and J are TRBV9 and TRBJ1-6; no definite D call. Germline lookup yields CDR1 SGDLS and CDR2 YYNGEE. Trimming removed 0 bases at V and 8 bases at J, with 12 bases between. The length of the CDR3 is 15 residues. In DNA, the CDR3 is TGTGCCAGCAGCGTAGGAGGATTTTATCATTCACCCCTCCACTTT. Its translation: CASSVGGFYHSPLHF.

DNA of the CDR3: TGCGCCAGCAGCCAAACTATCCCGGACGGAGACCTAAGCGATGAGCAGTTCTTC. It codes for CASSQTIPDGDLSDEQFF. This chain links TRBV4-1 with TRBJ2-1; D remains unclear. V lost 2 bases and J 8 bases, leaving 25 bases between the germline ends. Germline V gene lookup returns CDR1 MGHRA and CDR2 YSYEKL. The CDR3 totals 18 residues.

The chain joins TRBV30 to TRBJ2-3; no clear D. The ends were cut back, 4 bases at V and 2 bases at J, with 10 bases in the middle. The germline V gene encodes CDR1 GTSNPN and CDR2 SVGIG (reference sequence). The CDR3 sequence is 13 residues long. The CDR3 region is CAWKWGFTDTQYF. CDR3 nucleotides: TGTGCCTGGAAATGGGGTTTCACAGATACGCAGTATTTT.

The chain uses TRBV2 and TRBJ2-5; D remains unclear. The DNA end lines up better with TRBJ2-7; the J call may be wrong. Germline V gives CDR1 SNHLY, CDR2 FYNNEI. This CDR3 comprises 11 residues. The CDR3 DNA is TGTGCCAGCAGGAGGAGCTACGAGCAGTACTTC. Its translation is CASRRSYEQYF.

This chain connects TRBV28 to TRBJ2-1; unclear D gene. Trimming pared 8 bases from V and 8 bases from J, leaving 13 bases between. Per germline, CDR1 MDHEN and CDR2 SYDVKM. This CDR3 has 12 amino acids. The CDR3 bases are TGTGCCAGCCAACTGGCCCCATATGAGCAGTTCTTC. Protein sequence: CASQLAPYEQFF.

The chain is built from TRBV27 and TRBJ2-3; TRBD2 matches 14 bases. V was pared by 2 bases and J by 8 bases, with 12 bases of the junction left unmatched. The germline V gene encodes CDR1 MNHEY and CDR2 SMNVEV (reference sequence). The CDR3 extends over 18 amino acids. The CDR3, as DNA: TGTGCCAGCAGTTTACACCAGAGACTAGCGGGGGGGATTGGTACGCAGTATTTT. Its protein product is CASSLHQRLAGGIGTQYF.

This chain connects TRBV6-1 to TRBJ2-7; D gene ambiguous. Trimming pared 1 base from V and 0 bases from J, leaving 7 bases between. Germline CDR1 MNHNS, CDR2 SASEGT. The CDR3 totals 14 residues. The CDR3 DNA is TGTGCCAGCAGTGAAGGACCGCGCTCCTACGAGCAGTACTTC. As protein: CASSEGPRSYEQYF.

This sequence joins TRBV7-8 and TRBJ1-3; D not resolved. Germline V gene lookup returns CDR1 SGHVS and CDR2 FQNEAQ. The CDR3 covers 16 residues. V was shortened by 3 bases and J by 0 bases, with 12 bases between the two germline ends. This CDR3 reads CASSFRTRPSGNTIYF. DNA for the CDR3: TGTGCCAGCAGCTTCCGGACTCGTCCCTCTGGAAACACCATATATTTT. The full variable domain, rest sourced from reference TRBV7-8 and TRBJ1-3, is GAGVSQSPRYKVAKRGQDVALRCDPISGHVSLFWYQQALGQGPEFLTYFQNEAQLDKSGLPSDRFFAERPEGSVSTLKIQRTQQEDSAVYLCASSFRTRPSGNTIYFGEGSWLTVV.

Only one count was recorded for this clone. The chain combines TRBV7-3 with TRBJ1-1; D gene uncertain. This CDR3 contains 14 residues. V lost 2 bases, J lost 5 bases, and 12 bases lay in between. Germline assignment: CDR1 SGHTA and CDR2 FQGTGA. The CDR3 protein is CASSLEPGRTEAFF. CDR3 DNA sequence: TGTGCCAGCAGCTTAGAGCCGGGAAGAACTGAAGCTTTCTTT.

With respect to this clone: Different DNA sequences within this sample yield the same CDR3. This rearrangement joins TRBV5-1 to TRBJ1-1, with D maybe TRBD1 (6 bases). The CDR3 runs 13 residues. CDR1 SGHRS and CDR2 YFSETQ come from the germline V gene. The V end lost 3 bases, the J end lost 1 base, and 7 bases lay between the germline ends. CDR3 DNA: TGCGCCAGCAGCTGGGGACAGAACACTGAAGCTTTCTTT. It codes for CASSWGQNTEAFF.

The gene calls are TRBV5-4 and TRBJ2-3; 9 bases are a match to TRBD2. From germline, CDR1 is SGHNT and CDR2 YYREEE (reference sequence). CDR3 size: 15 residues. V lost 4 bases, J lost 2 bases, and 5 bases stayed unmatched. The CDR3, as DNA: TGTGCCAGCAGCGAAACTAGCGGGCCCACAGATACGCAGTATTTT. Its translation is CASSETSGPTDTQYF.